Each of the 9 T cell receptor beta chains below was sequenced from the same sample in a study of blood T cell repertoires in COVID-19. Generated by immunoSEQ multiplex PCR, the TCRdb table keeps only in-frame clones and is missing some. The sample lists about 270,000 clones, around 82% seen once, with approximately 3.1% in the top ten. The sequencing sample was made of peripheral blood. Every receptor here comes from a woman aged 18-35 years with acute or convalescent COVID-19.

The rearrangement links TRBV10-3 to TRBJ2-3, with TRBD2 matching 10 bases. With V trimmed by 10 bases and J by 1 base, 2 bases remained unmatched. Germline CDR1 is ENHRY and CDR2 is SYGVKD. The CDR3 is 13 residues long. The CDR3 DNA follows: TGTGCCACCGGGACTAGCGGCACAGATACGCAGTATTTT. This gives the protein CATGTSGTDTQYF.

The gene calls are TRBV13 and TRBJ2-5, with TRBD2 matching 9 bases. The CDR3 is 16 amino acids. V trimming: 3 bases; J trimming: 0 bases; junction bases outside the gene matches: 5. Germline assignment: CDR1 PRHDT and CDR2 FYEKMQ (reference sequence). The CDR3 reads CASSFRLAGNQETQYF. For the CDR3, the DNA is TGTGCCAGCAGCTTCAGGCTAGCGGGGAACCAAGAGACCCAGTACTTC.

This chain links TRBV6-2 or TRBV6-3 with TRBJ1-3; the D is unclear. V was cut by 0 bases and J by 0 bases, with 6 bases left in between. The germline V gene encodes CDR1 MNHEY and CDR2 SVGEGT. This CDR3 has 15 residues. In DNA form, the CDR3 reads TGTGCCAGCAGTTACTCTCGGGGCTCTGGAAACACCATATATTTT. This gives the protein CASSYSRGSGNTIYF.

The chain employs TRBV7-2 and TRBJ2-7, with 7 positions matching TRBD1. CDR1 and CDR2 (germline): SGHTA, FQGNSA. After removal of 7 bases from V and 0 bases from J, the junction contained 9 bases not matched to a gene. The CDR3 consists of 15 residues. This CDR3 is CASTSSGQYSYEQYF. CDR3 coding DNA: TGTGCCAGCACCTCATCGGGACAGTACTCCTACGAGCAGTACTTC.

This clone was counted a few times. The chain is built from TRBV13 and TRBJ2-2; 13 nucleotides align to TRBD2. The CDR3 loop spans 17 amino acids. Germline trimming cut 5 bases from V and 5 bases from J; bases unmatched to any gene: 8. Germline lookup yields CDR1 PRHDT and CDR2 FYEKMQ (reference sequence). The CDR3 reads CASSGRTSGSDTGELFF. CDR3 nucleotide sequence: TGTGCCAGCAGCGGTAGGACTAGCGGGAGTGATACCGGGGAGCTGTTTTTT. The variable domain in full, with the rest retrieved from reference TRBV13 and TRBJ2-2, is AAGVIQSPRHLIKEKRETATLKCYPIPRHDTVYWYQQGPGQDPQFLISFYEKMQSDKGSIPDRFSAQQFSDYHSELNMSSLELGDSALYFCASSGRTSGSDTGELFFGEGSRLTVL.

The J gene is TRBJ2-5, the V gene TRBV20-1; 15 positions match TRBD2. After removal of 3 bases from V and 5 bases from J, the junction contained 7 bases not matched to a gene. Germline values: CDR1 DFQATT, CDR2 SNEGSKA (reference sequence). This CDR3 has 16 residues. The CDR3 is CSASGLAGGPSETQYF. CDR3 sequence (DNA): TGCAGTGCTAGTGGACTAGCGGGAGGGCCGTCGGAGACCCAGTACTTC.

The V and J genes are TRBV30 and TRBJ2-3; 7 bases fit TRBD2. V shed 2 bases, J shed 2 bases, and the junction held 13 bases outside the gene matches. Germline values: CDR1 GTSNPN, CDR2 SVGIG (reference sequence). CDR3 length: 17 residues. The chain's CDR3 is CAWSFPFLAASTDTQYF. The CDR3 bases are TGTGCCTGGAGTTTCCCCTTCCTAGCGGCATCCACAGATACGCAGTATTTT.

Here the CDR3 DNA reads TGTGCCAGCAGTACCCGACACCGAAGAGAGACCCAGTACTTC. Amino acids: CASSTRHRRETQYF. The chain employs TRBV6-5 and TRBJ2-5, with D unclear. In germline, CDR1 is MNHEY, CDR2 SVGAGI. V shed 5 bases and J shed 4 bases, with 14 bases lying between them. The CDR3 has 14 amino acids.

The chain is built from TRBV25-1 and TRBJ2-2; 7 positions match TRBD2. Trimming at V came to 6 bases and at J to 7 bases, leaving 8 bases not matched to a gene. Germline CDR1 reads MGHDK; CDR2 reads SYGVNS. The length of the CDR3 is 14 residues. CDR3 loop: CASSAGLDVGELFF. The CDR3 DNA follows: TGTGCCAGCAGCGCCGGACTAGATGTCGGGGAGCTGTTTTTT.